Listed below are T cell receptor beta chains from one sample, sequenced in a study of cytomegalovirus exposure and HLA in healthy donors. Measured with immunoSEQ multiplex PCR; TCRdb has only the in-frame clones, and not every one. The table shows 150,000 to 200,000 clones, with around 63% occurring only once. Material: PBMCs. These receptors originate from a woman in her late teens or twenties in good health and CMV-seropositive. The CDR3 runs from the conserved cysteine through the conserved F or W. The D gene is left open where the match is weak. The listing skips clone size in some rows; elsewhere it reads once, few, many or a size class.

V	size	J	D	CDR3	DNA
TRBV11-2	-	TRBJ1-2	TRBD1	CASTGTGAYGYTF	TGTGCCAGCACCGGGACAGGAGCCTATGGCTACACCTTC
TRBV7-6	-	TRBJ2-2	-	CASSSGGLARTGELFF	TGTGCCAGCAGCTCAGGTGGGCTAGCGAGGACCGGGGAGCTGTTTTTT
TRBV18	-	TRBJ1-6	-	CASSIVGGILSPLHF	TGTGCCAGCTCCATAGTCGGGGGAATCTTATCCCCCCTCCACTTT
TRBV28	-	TRBJ2-7	-	CASSLMVRNEQYF	TGTGCCAGCAGTTTGATGGTGCGGAACGAGCAGTACTTC
TRBV7-2	-	TRBJ2-1	TRBD1	CASSFGQGGHDSYNEQFF	TGTGCCAGCAGCTTTGGACAGGGCGGCCATGACTCCTACAATGAGCAGTTCTTC
TRBV15	few	TRBJ2-4	-	CATSREQAAGEGSPNIQYF	TGTGCCACCAGCAGAGAACAGGCGGCAGGGGAAGGTAGTCCGAACATTCAGTACTTC
TRBV19	few	TRBJ2-5	-	CASSTRGETQYF	TGTGCCAGTAGTACCAGGGGTGAGACCCAGTACTTC
TRBV28	-	TRBJ1-1	TRBD1	CASSTRGVNTEAFF	TGTGCCAGCAGCACCAGGGGGGTGAACACTGAAGCTTTCTTT
TRBV2	-	TRBJ2-7	TRBD2	CASTGTSGGNWPSYEQYF	TGTGCCAGCACGGGAACTAGCGGGGGCAACTGGCCCTCCTACGAGCAGTACTTC
TRBV27	-	TRBJ2-1	TRBD2	CASRRGGATHNEQFF	TGTGCCTCCCGACGGGGGGGCGCCACTCACAATGAGCAGTTCTTC
TRBV6-1	-	TRBJ1-2	TRBD1	CATEDRGPGSYGYTF	TGTGCCACCGAGGACAGGGGTCCTGGTAGCTATGGCTACACCTTC
TRBV4-1	-	TRBJ1-2	TRBD1	CASSTGTGAYGYTF	TGCGCCAGCAGCACCGGGACAGGGGCTTATGGCTACACCTTC
TRBV11-2	-	TRBJ2-7	TRBD1	CASSPGTGDYEQYF	TGTGCCAGCAGCCCCGGGACAGGGGACTACGAGCAGTACTTC
TRBV5-1	-	TRBJ1-1	-	CASSGGLLDTEAFF	TGCGCCAGCAGCGGGGGACTCCTGGACACTGAAGCTTTCTTT
TRBV5-1	-	TRBJ2-5	TRBD2	CASKSGEGRGTQYF	TGCGCCAGCAAATCTGGGGAGGGAAGGGGGACCCAGTACTTC
TRBV27	-	TRBJ1-2	TRBD1	CASSPRTGEDGYTF	TGTGCCAGCAGTCCCCGGACAGGGGAGGATGGCTACACCTTC
TRBV11-3	few	TRBJ1-2	TRBD1	CASIQTGTVGYTF	TGTGCCAGCATCCAGACAGGGACCGTTGGCTACACCTTC
TRBV18	-	TRBJ2-2	TRBD1	CASSPRQGADTGELFF	TGTGCCAGCTCACCTAGACAGGGGGCCGACACCGGGGAGCTGTTTTTT